A single sample gave rise to the 28 T cell receptor beta chains below, sequenced in a study of blood T cell repertoires in COVID-19 (dated by TCRdb to about 2020). Libraries were prepared through the immunoSEQ multiplex PCR assay. This is the immuneACCESS table as TCRdb keeps it, with only in-frame sequences that have V and J called. A part of the clones is gone; compared with another copy, unresolved V genes explain less than half, and the rest is unexplained. This sample gives 200,000 to 250,000 clones in total; 70% to 90% of them show up just once. Of the sample, 1.3% to 1.5% is held by the ten largest clones. Sequencing was carried out using peripheral blood. Every receptor here comes from a man older than 75 with acute or convalescent COVID-19.

The rearrangement uses TRBV6-2 or TRBV6-3 and TRBJ1-2; D gene ambiguous. V lost 1 base and J lost 6, with 6 bases in between. The CDR3 contains 12 residues. Germline V lookup: CDR1 MNHEY, CDR2 SVGEGT. In nucleotides, the CDR3 is TGTGCCAGCAGTTACTTCTTAGATGGCTACACCTTC. Residues: CASSYFLDGYTF.

This sequence joins TRBV7-2 and TRBJ2-5; D is undetermined. The germline CDR1 and CDR2 sequences are SGHTA and FQGNSA. V was shortened by 0 bases and J by 5 bases, with 7 bases between the two germline ends. This CDR3 region has 13 residues. This CDR3 is CASSLAYRETQYF. In DNA, the CDR3 is TGTGCCAGCAGCTTAGCTTATCGGGAGACCCAGTACTTC. Together with reference TRBV7-2 and TRBJ2-5, the CDR3 gives the full variable domain: GAGVSQSPSNKVTEKGKDVELRCDPISGHTALYWYRQSLGQGLEFLIYFQGNSAPDKSGLPSDRFSAERTGGSVSTLTIQRTQQEDSAVYLCASSLAYRETQYFGPGTRLLVL.

The rearrangement links TRBV7-9 to TRBJ2-3; 7 bases align to TRBD2. The CDR3 totals 15 residues. Germline CDR1 reads SEHNR; CDR2 reads FQNEAQ (reference sequence). J gave up 5 bases and V 5 bases, and 10 bases lay outside the gene matches. The DNA for the CDR3 is TGTGCCAGCAGCCCCCCGCGGGAGAAGGGAGATACGCAGTATTTT. Protein: CASSPPREKGDTQYF.

The chain joins TRBV6-5 to TRBJ1-2, with D maybe TRBD1 (5 bases). In germline, CDR1 is MNHEY, CDR2 SVGAGI. V gave up 2 bases and J gave up 3 bases, with 13 bases separating them. This CDR3 comprises 15 residues. The CDR3 region is CASSYNSGLYYGYTF. DNA for the CDR3: TGTGCCAGCAGTTACAATTCAGGGCTCTACTATGGCTACACCTTC.

The V call is TRBV7-2, the J call TRBJ1-2; 7 nucleotides agree with TRBD1. Trimming cost V 4 bases and J 0 bases; bases outside gene matches: 5. The CDR3 has 15 amino acids. Germline V gives CDR1 SGHTA, CDR2 FQGNSA. The CDR3 loop is CASSSRTGANYGYTF. The CDR3 DNA follows: TGTGCCAGCAGCTCAAGGACAGGTGCTAACTATGGCTACACCTTC. Combining the CDR3 with reference TRBV7-2 and TRBJ1-2 gives the whole variable domain GAGVSQSPSNKVTEKGKDVELRCDPISGHTALYWYRQSLGQGLEFLIYFQGNSAPDKSGLPSDRFSAERTGGSVSTLTIQRTQQEDSAVYLCASSSRTGANYGYTFGSGTRLTVV.

This chain uses TRBV5-4 with TRBJ2-3; a weak D match, TRBD2 (6 bases). Germline CDR1 reads SGHNT; CDR2 reads YYREEE (reference sequence). V lost 2 bases, J lost 4 bases, and 17 bases lay in between. This CDR3 spans 16 amino acids. CDR3 sequence reads: CASSLDLRGGADTQYF. As DNA, the CDR3 is TGTGCCAGCAGCTTAGACTTGCGGGGCGGGGCAGATACGCAGTATTTT.

CDR3 in amino acids: CASSSWTGVRNEQFF. The CDR3 DNA follows: TGTGCCAGCAGCTCTTGGACAGGGGTGAGGAATGAGCAGTTCTTC. This sequence joins TRBV5-6 and TRBJ2-1; 9 bases align to TRBD1. The CDR3 covers 15 residues. V dropped 3 bases and J dropped 7; count of bases not matched to a gene: 8. CDR1 and CDR2 from the germline V gene are SGHDT and YYEEEE.

CDR3 bases: TGTGCTAGTGAGCCGGGACAGGGTGGCTTGGGCACTGAAGCTTTCTTT. Protein: CASEPGQGGLGTEAFF. This rearrangement joins TRBV12-5 to TRBJ1-1; 9 positions agree with TRBD1. The germline gives CDR1 LGHNT, CDR2 FRNRAP. The J segment lost 4 bases and the V segment lost 7 bases, leaving 13 bases of the junction unmatched. This CDR3 comprises 16 residues.

This clone came up once. This chain connects TRBV19 to TRBJ2-7, with a weak D call TRBD2 (6 bases). Germline V gene sequence: CDR1 LNHDA, CDR2 SQIVND (reference sequence). The CDR3 is 14 residues long. Trimming stripped 1 base from V and 3 bases from J, with 10 bases between. The CDR3, as DNA: TGTGCCAGTAGTATAGTAGGGAGGATCTACGAGCAGTACTTC. This gives the protein CASSIVGRIYEQYF.

The chain recombines TRBV19 with TRBJ2-3, with 11 bases that match TRBD2. The CDR3 sequence is 15 residues long. With V trimmed by 4 bases and J by 2 bases, 2 bases remained unmatched. Germline V lookup: CDR1 LNHDA, CDR2 SQIVND (reference sequence). CDR3 nucleotides: TGTGCCAGTAGTACGGGACTAGCGGACACAGATACGCAGTATTTT. Protein: CASSTGLADTDTQYF.

The chain is built from TRBV5-1 and TRBJ2-5, with TRBD1 matching 7 bases. The CDR3 spans 15 residues. Germline loops: CDR1 SGHRS, CDR2 YFSETQ. Trimming took 1 base from V and 1 from J; bases not matched to a gene: 4. In nucleotides, the CDR3 is TGCGCCAGCAGCTTGACAGGGGCGTTCCAAGAGACCCAGTACTTC. Protein: CASSLTGAFQETQYF.

This rearrangement joins TRBV6-5 to TRBJ1-6; a weak D match, TRBD1 (6 bases). With 6 bases removed from V and 7 bases from J, the gap between germline ends came to 16 bases. CDR3 length equals 15 residues. Germline values: CDR1 MNHEY, CDR2 SVGAGI. The CDR3 loop reads CASSFQTGLNSPLHF. The CDR3, as DNA: TGTGCCAGCAGCTTCCAGACAGGCTTAAATTCACCCCTCCACTTT.

This clone was counted a single time. This chain links TRBV4-1 with TRBJ2-3; 7 bases are a match to TRBD2. CDR1 and CDR2 (germline): MGHRA, YSYEKL. V was pared by 4 bases and J by 1 base, with 17 bases of the junction left unmatched. The CDR3 runs to 19 residues. CDR3 sequence (DNA): TGCGCCAGCAGCCCTTTAGGGGACGGACGGGGGAGGGGCACAGATACGCAGTATTTT. Translated: CASSPLGDGRGRGTDTQYF.

This chain links TRBV5-8 with TRBJ2-5; 8 bases match TRBD2. The V gene's germline CDR1 is SGHTS and CDR2 YDEGEE. V dropped 0 bases and J dropped 2; count of bases not matched to a gene: 6. The CDR3 loop spans 16 amino acids. CDR3 residues: CASSLGTSFSQETQYF. CDR3 coding DNA: TGTGCCAGCAGCTTGGGGACTAGCTTCTCGCAAGAGACCCAGTACTTC. Filled out from reference TRBV5-8 and TRBJ2-5, the complete variable domain reads EAGVTQSPTHLIKTRGQQATLRCSPISGHTSVYWYQQALGLGLQFLLWYDEGEERNRGNFPPRFSGRQFPNYSSELNVNALELEDSALYLCASSLGTSFSQETQYFGPGTRLLVL.

The gene calls are TRBV7-9 and TRBJ2-7; 10 nucleotides match TRBD1. From germline, CDR1 is SEHNR and CDR2 FQNEAQ (reference sequence). V was pared by 5 bases and J by 4 bases, with 2 bases of the junction left unmatched. There are 13 residues in the CDR3. This CDR3 reads CASSRQGAYEQYF. For the CDR3, the DNA is TGTGCCAGCAGCCGACAGGGGGCTTACGAGCAGTACTTC. The complete variable domain, with remaining parts taken from reference TRBV7-9 and TRBJ2-7, reads DTGVSQNPRHKITKRGQNVTFRCDPISEHNRLYWYRQTLGQGPEFLTYFQNEAQLEKSRLLSDRFSAERPKGSFSTLEIQRTEQGDSAMYLCASSRQGAYEQYFGPGTRLTVT.

The genes are TRBV5-1 and TRBJ2-1; 12 nucleotides align to TRBD2. This CDR3 is built from 17 residues. With 0 bases clipped from V and 3 bases from J, the junction kept 4 bases outside the gene matches. Germline CDR1 SGHRS, CDR2 YFSETQ. The CDR3 DNA sequence: TGCGCCAGCAGCTTGGGACTAGCGGGAGTCCTCTACAATGAGCAGTTCTTC. Its translation is CASSLGLAGVLYNEQFF.

This clone was recorded only once. The CDR3 here is CSVEGKGAHWYGYTF. CDR3 DNA: TGCAGCGTTGAAGGGAAGGGGGCGCATTGGTATGGCTACACCTTC. The V and J genes are TRBV29-1 and TRBJ1-2; 7 nucleotides align to TRBD1. The CDR3 loop spans 15 amino acids. Per the germline V gene, CDR1 is SQVTM and CDR2 is ANQGSEA. V trimming: 1 base; J trimming: 5 bases; junction bases outside the gene matches: 10.

This clone came up once. This chain uses TRBV5-4 with TRBJ1-2, with 8 bases aligning to TRBD1. Trimming removed 2 bases from V and 3 bases from J; junction bases left unmatched: 3. The CDR3 runs to 14 residues. Germline V gene lookup returns CDR1 SGHNT and CDR2 YYREEE (reference sequence). The CDR3 DNA reads as TGTGCCAGCAGCTTAGCGGGACAGGACTATGGCTACACCTTC. Its protein is CASSLAGQDYGYTF.

As for this clone: This specimen includes other DNA sequences encoding the same CDR3. The chain is built from TRBV6-5 and TRBJ1-1; D call uncertain. The germline CDR1 and CDR2 sequences are MNHEY and SVGAGI. V gave up 2 bases and J gave up 2 bases, with 9 bases separating them. This CDR3 comprises 14 residues. The CDR3 coding sequence is TGTGCCAGCAGTTACAGCCGGGGTAACACTGAAGCTTTCTTT. Translated, it gives CASSYSRGNTEAFF.

The J gene is TRBJ1-2, the V gene TRBV6-6; D gene uncertain. Trimming removed 6 bases at V and 6 bases at J, with 17 bases between. CDR1 is MNHNY and CDR2 is SVGAGI in the germline V gene (reference sequence). There are 14 residues in the CDR3. CDR3 coding DNA: TGTGCCAGCAGGCCACCATTATGGGAGGATGGCTACACCTTC. It translates to CASRPPLWEDGYTF.

For the CDR3, the DNA is TGTGCCAGCAGCTTAACAGGTGGTAGAGGGGGGGCAATATTGGGTGAGCAGTTCTTC. Amino acids: CASSLTGGRGGAILGEQFF. This chain links TRBV7-3 with TRBJ2-1; TRBD2 might be the D (7 bases). The CDR3 has 19 amino acids. The germline V and J ends were trimmed by 0 bases and 9 bases, with 27 bases remaining between them. Germline V CDR1 and CDR2: SGHTA, FQGTGA.

This CDR3 is CASSLHLRDSPGANVLTF. In DNA form, the CDR3 reads TGTGCCAGCAGCCTACACCTTAGGGACAGCCCTGGGGCCAACGTCCTGACTTTC. The V call is TRBV7-8, the J call TRBJ2-6, with 7 bases matching TRBD1. This CDR3 comprises 18 residues. CDR1 is SGHVS and CDR2 is FQNEAQ in the germline V gene. With V trimmed by 5 bases and J by 2 bases, 12 bases remained unmatched.

J is TRBJ1-2 and V is TRBV3-1 (or the pseudogene TRBV3-2); possible D gene TRBD1, 6 bases. Trimming removed 1 base from V and 4 bases from J, with 10 bases in between. The CDR3 extends over 14 amino acids. Germline V gene data show CDR1 as LGHDT and CDR2 as YNNKEL (reference sequence). CDR3 DNA sequence: TGTGCCAGCAGCCAAGCGGACAGCTTCTATGGCTACACCTTC. Its translation: CASSQADSFYGYTF.

The chain employs TRBV23-1 and TRBJ2-4; D gene uncertain. TRBV23-1 is annotated as an ORF whose role is uncertain. The ends were cut back, 1 base at V and 0 bases at J, with 16 bases in the middle. The CDR3 length is 18 residues. Written as DNA, the CDR3 is TGCGCCAGCAGTCAATTTCTGCGGATAACTTTAGCCAAAAACATTCAGTACTTC. The encoded protein is CASSQFLRITLAKNIQYF.

V gene TRBV29-1 combines with J gene TRBJ1-2, with a tentative D call TRBD1 (6 bases). The CDR3 runs to 14 residues. Trimming shortened V by 4 bases and J by 4 bases, and 16 bases separated the two germline ends. Germline CDR1 is SQVTM and CDR2 is ANQGSEA. The CDR3 reads CSVAPGQDVYGYTF. CDR3 DNA sequence: TGCAGCGTTGCCCCGGGACAAGACGTCTATGGCTACACCTTC.

J is TRBJ1-4 and V is TRBV28, with 9 positions matching TRBD1. CDR3 length equals 17 residues. From germline, CDR1 is MDHEN and CDR2 SYDVKM. After removal of 6 bases from V and 1 base from J, the junction contained 9 bases not matched to a gene. The CDR3: CASRITGGAETNEKLFF. The CDR3, as DNA: TGTGCCAGCAGGATTACAGGGGGCGCGGAAACTAATGAAAAACTGTTTTTT.

This clone was seen just once. The rearrangement joins TRBV19 to TRBJ2-7; D perhaps matches TRBD1 (6 bases). The CDR3 runs 14 residues. Trimming stripped 5 bases from V and 5 bases from J, with 16 bases between. Germline values: CDR1 LNHDA, CDR2 SQIVND (reference sequence). In DNA, the CDR3 is TGTGCCAGTAGTCTCGGACAGAGTCTCGACGAGCAGTACTTC. Its protein is CASSLGQSLDEQYF.

The CDR3, as DNA: TGTGCCAGCAGCTTCCCGCTAGCGGGAGAGAGAGATACGCAGTATTTT. Its translation is CASSFPLAGERDTQYF. The J gene is TRBJ2-3, the V gene TRBV5-4; TRBD2 aligns across 10 bases. CDR3 length: 16 amino acids. In germline, CDR1 is SGHNT, CDR2 YYREEE (reference sequence). The V segment lost 2 bases and the J segment 5 bases; nucleotides outside the gene matches: 8.